This T cell receptor (beta chain) was sequenced during a study of blood T cell repertoires in COVID-19. Profiled with immunoSEQ multiplex PCR; TCRdb holds only in-frame clones, not every one. The sample shows some 350,000 clones, almost 90% of them seen only once. This CDR3 region has 13 residues. Germline loops: CDR1 MNHEY, CDR2 SVGAGI. The germline V and J ends were trimmed by 5 bases and 7 bases, with 14 bases remaining between them. The chain links TRBV6-5 to TRBJ1-2; perhaps TRBD1 as D (6 bases). The sequence derives from a man between 18 and 29 years old with active or convalescent COVID-19. Sequencing was performed on peripheral blood. In DNA form, the CDR3 reads TGTGCCAGCAGTCCCGGGACAACGGGTGGCTACACCTTC. Translating it yields CASSPGTTGGYTF.